The TCR beta chain under discussion was sequenced for a study of blood T cell repertoires in COVID-19. Germline CDR1 is SGHAT and CDR2 is FQNNGV. The V segment lost 4 bases and the J segment 8 bases; nucleotides outside the gene matches: 6. The CDR3 contains 14 residues. Measured with immunoSEQ multiplex PCR; TCRdb has only the in-frame clones, and not every one. The sample lists under 200,000 clones; 80% to 90% were seen once. Specimen: peripheral blood. This sequence joins TRBV11-2 and TRBJ2-4; 9 nucleotides agree with TRBD1. The origin of this receptor is a woman aged 70 to 79 with COVID-19, enrolled during active disease. The CDR3 region has the DNA TGTGCCAGCAGCTCCACAGGGGGCCGGGACATTCAGTACTTC. Encoded protein: CASSSTGGRDIQYF.